The TCR beta chain under discussion was sequenced for a study of blood T cell repertoires in COVID-19. Study-level information: Samples of COVID-19 (acute and convalescent) were obtained from the United States, Italy and Spain.

The germline CDR1 and CDR2 sequences are LNHNV and YYDKDF (reference sequence). CDR3 size: 19 residues. V was cut by 1 base and J by 8 bases, with 26 bases left in between. TCRdb's table, derived via immunoSEQ multiplex PCR, lists solely in-frame clones and lacks some. Among tens of thousands of clones listed, 70% to 85% were seen once. The receptor comes from a woman aged 80 or older with acute or convalescent COVID-19. The genes are TRBV15 and TRBJ1-4; D not resolved. Sequencing was done on a sample of peripheral blood. CDR3 bases: TGTGCCACCAGCAGAGCCTATGAATTCGGGGATCCTGCGGGGGAAAAACTGTTTTTT. It translates to CATSRAYEFGDPAGEKLFF.